This T cell receptor (beta chain) is from a study of T cell responses to AZD1222 COVID-19 vaccine. In regard to this clone: The antigen remains undetermined.

J lost 6 bases, V lost 0 bases, and 4 bases had no gene match. In germline, CDR1 is LNHDA, CDR2 SQIVND (reference sequence). The CDR3 runs 16 residues. Sequencing used immunoSEQ multiplex PCR; TCRdb keeps in-frame clones, though not all of them. The sample records 84,000 or so clones, about nine tenths being singletons. Whole-study findings and limits: Researchers took repertoire samples only after the peak T cell response had come.

The origin of this receptor is an adult who received the AZD1222 COVID-19 vaccine. Sample: peripheral blood, taken 28 days after the second AZD1222 dose. The chain carries TRBV19 and TRBJ2-2, with 10 bases identical to TRBD2. Written as DNA, the CDR3 is TGTGCCAGTAGTATAGAGGCTAGCGGGAGCCCCGGGGAGCTGTTTTTT. Its translation is CASSIEASGSPGELFF. Full variable domain (rest looked up from reference TRBV19 and TRBJ2-2): DGGITQSPKYLFRKEGQNVTLSCEQNLNHDAMYWYRQDPGQGLRLIYYSQIVNDFQKGDIAEGYSVSREKKESFPLTVTSAQKNPTAFYLCASSIEASGSPGELFFGEGSRLTVL.